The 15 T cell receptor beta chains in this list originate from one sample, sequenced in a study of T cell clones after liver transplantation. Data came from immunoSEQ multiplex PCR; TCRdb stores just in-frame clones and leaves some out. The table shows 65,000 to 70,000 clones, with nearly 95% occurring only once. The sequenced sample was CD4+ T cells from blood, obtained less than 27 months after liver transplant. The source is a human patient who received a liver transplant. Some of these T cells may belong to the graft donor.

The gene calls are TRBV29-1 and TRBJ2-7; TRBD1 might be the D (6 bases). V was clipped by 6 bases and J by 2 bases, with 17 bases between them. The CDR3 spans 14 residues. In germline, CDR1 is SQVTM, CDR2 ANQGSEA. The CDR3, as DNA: TGCAGCGTCCTACAGGGAAGAGGGGCCTACGAGCAGTACTTC. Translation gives CSVLQGRGAYEQYF.

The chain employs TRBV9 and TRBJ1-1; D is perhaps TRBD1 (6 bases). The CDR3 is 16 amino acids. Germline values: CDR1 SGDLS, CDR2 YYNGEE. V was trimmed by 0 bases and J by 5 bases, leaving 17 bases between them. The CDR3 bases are TGTGCCAGCAGCGTAGGGGACACGATGGCTATGACTGAAGCTTTCTTT. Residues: CASSVGDTMAMTEAFF. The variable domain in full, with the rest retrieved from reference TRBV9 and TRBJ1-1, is DSGVTQTPKHLITATGQRVTLRCSPRSGDLSVYWYQQSLDQGLQFLIQYYNGEERAKGNILERFSAQQFPDLHSELNLSSLELGDSALYFCASSVGDTMAMTEAFFGQGTRLTVV.

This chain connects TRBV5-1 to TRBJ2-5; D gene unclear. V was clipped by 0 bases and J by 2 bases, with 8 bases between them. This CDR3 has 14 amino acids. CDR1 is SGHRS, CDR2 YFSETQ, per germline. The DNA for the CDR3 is TGCGCCAGCAGCTTGGGGCCATCTCAAGAGACCCAGTACTTC. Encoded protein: CASSLGPSQETQYF. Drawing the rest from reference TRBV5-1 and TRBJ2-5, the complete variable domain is KAGVTQTPRYLIKTRGQQVTLSCSPISGHRSVSWYQQTPGQGLQFLFEYFSETQRNKGNFPGRFSGRQFSNSRSEMNVSTLELGDSALYLCASSLGPSQETQYFGPGTRLLVL.

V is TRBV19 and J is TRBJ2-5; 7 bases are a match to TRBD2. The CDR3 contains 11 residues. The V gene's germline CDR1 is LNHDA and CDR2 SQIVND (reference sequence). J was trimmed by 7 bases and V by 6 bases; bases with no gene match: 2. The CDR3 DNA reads TGTGCCAGTAGCCCGGGGGGGACCCAGTACTTC. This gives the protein CASSPGGTQYF.

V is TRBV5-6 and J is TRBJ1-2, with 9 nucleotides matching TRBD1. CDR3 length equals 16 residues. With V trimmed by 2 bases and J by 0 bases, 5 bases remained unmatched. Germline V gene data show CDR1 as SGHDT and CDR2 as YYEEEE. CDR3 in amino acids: CASSFGTGLANYGYTF. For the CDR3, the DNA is TGTGCCAGCAGCTTCGGGACAGGGTTGGCTAACTATGGCTACACCTTC. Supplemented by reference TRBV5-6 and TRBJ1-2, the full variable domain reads DAGVTQSPTHLIKTRGQQVTLRCSPKSGHDTVSWYQQALGQGPQFIFQYYEEEERQRGNFPDRFSGHQFPNYSSELNVNALLLGDSALYLCASSFGTGLANYGYTFGSGTRLTVV.

The DNA of the CDR3 is TGTGCCACCAGGGGGAATGGGGAGACCCAGTACTTC. This gives the protein CATRGNGETQYF. The V call is TRBV15, the J call TRBJ2-5; D is undetermined. This CDR3 contains 12 residues. Trimming took off 6 bases at V and 5 bases at J, with 10 bases between the two ends. Germline CDR1 is LNHNV and CDR2 is YYDKDF (reference sequence).

CDR3 in DNA: TGCGCCAGTGCCCGGGGGGTCCAAGAGACCCAGTACTTC. Encoded protein: CASARGVQETQYF. This chain joins TRBV5-1 and TRBJ2-5, with 7 bases identical to TRBD2. Germline values: CDR1 SGHRS, CDR2 YFSETQ. J lost 1 base, V lost 8 bases, and 5 bases had no gene match. The CDR3 totals 13 residues.

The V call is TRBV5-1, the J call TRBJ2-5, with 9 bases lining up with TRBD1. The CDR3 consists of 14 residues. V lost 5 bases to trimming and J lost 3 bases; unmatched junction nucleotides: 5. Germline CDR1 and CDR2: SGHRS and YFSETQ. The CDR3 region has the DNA TGCGCCAGCAGAACAACAGGGGGCAAAGAGACCCAGTACTTC. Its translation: CASRTTGGKETQYF. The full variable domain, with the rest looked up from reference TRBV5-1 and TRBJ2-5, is KAGVTQTPRYLIKTRGQQVTLSCSPISGHRSVSWYQQTPGQGLQFLFEYFSETQRNKGNFPGRFSGRQFSNSRSEMNVSTLELGDSALYLCASRTTGGKETQYFGPGTRLLVL.

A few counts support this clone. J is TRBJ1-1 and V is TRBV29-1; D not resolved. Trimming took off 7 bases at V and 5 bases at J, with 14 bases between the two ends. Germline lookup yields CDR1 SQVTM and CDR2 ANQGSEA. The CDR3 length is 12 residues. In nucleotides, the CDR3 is TGCAGCGCGGGGATGGTTGAAACTGAAGCTTTCTTT. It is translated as CSAGMVETEAFF.

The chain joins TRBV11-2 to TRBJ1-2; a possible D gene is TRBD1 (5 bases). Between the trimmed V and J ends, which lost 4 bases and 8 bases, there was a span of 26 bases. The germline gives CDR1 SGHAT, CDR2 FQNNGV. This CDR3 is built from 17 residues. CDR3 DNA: TGTGCCAGCAGCTCCCTTCGATTGGGGGGAACAATGGGAGGCTACACCTTC. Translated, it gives CASSSLRLGGTMGGYTF.

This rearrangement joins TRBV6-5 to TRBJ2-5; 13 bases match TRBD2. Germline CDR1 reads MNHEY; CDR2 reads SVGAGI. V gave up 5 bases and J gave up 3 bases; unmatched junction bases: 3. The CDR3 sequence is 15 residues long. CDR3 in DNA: TGTGCCAGCAGTCCGGGACTAGCGGGAAAAGAGACCCAGTACTTC. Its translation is CASSPGLAGKETQYF.

This CDR3 is CASSQDPSSDEQFF. DNA of the CDR3: TGCGCCAGCAGCCAAGATCCTAGTTCTGATGAGCAGTTCTTC. The V and J genes are TRBV4-1 and TRBJ2-1, with unresolved D. CDR3 length equals 14 residues. Germline CDR1 is MGHRA and CDR2 is YSYEKL. V was shortened by 0 bases and J by 8 bases, with 11 bases between the two germline ends.

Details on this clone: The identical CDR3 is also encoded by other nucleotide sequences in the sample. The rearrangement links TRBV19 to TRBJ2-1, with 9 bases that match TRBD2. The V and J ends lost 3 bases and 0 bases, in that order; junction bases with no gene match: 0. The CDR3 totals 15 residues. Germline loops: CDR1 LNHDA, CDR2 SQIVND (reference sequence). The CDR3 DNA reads TGTGCCAGTAGTATTAGCGGGAGCTCCTACAATGAGCAGTTCTTC. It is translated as CASSISGSSYNEQFF.

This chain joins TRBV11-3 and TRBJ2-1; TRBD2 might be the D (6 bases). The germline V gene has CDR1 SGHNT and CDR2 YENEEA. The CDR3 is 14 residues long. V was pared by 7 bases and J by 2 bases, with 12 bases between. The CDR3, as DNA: TGTGCCAGCACCGGGAGTTACCCCTACAATGAGCAGTTCTTC. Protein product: CASTGSYPYNEQFF.

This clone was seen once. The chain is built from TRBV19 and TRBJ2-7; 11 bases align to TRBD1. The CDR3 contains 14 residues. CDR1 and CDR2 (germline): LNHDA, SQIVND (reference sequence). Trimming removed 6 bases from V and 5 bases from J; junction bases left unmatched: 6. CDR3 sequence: CASSMGQGVDEQYF. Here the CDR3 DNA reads TGTGCCAGTAGCATGGGACAGGGGGTCGACGAGCAGTACTTC.